This T cell receptor (beta chain) was observed in a study of T cells in Graves' hyperthyroidism and ophthalmopathy. This clonotype was seen just once. Its antigen remains unknown. The junction shows a germline mismatch at one end, possibly a read error. Study-level results: Blood samples included most of the expanded thyroid clonotypes exceeding 0.001.

Amplified TCR beta CDR3 regions came from RNA transcripts. Using the HTBI primer set, a first-round RT-PCR was run on the TCR CDR3. MiXCR was run by TCRdb on the multiplex PCR reads, yielding one entry per CDR3 protein. The sample lists hundreds of thousands of distinct CDR3 sequences; approximately 14% were seen once. This CDR3 is 11 amino acids long. The sequenced sample was blood. The J gene is TRBJ2-5, the V gene TRBV12-3 or TRBV12-4; D unresolved. This clonotype originated in a woman between 40 and 55 years old with Graves' ophthalmopathy. CDR3 sequence reads: CATPGQETQYF. CDR3 DNA sequence: TGTGCCACCCCGGGCCAAGAGACACAGTACTTC.